This T cell receptor (beta chain) was documented in a study of cytomegalovirus exposure and HLA in healthy donors. CDR1 and CDR2 (germline): MNHEY, SVGAGI. There are 15 residues in the CDR3. V was clipped by 10 bases and J by 0 bases, with 19 bases between them. PCR was performed using 60 Vbeta and 13 Jbeta primers. The data were produced by immunoSEQ multiplex PCR, yet TCRdb's version contains in-frame clones alone and is incomplete. The table shows 100,000 to 150,000 clones, with about four fifths occurring only once. The TCR comes from a woman in her thirties or forties in good health and CMV-seronegative. The chain links TRBV6-5 to TRBJ2-7; D gene uncertain. Sequences were obtained from PBMCs. For the CDR3, the DNA is TGTGCCACCTCCGTAAATTACGGGTCCTCCTACGAGCAGTACTTC. This gives the protein CATSVNYGSSYEQYF.